The 12 T cell receptor beta chains below come from one sample, sequenced in a study of CD8 T cells in ankylosing spondylitis. Via MiXCR, TCRdb re-called the 5' RACE reads, giving one row per CDR3 protein. The repertoire includes 150,000 to 200,000 distinct CDR3 sequences, roughly 10% of them detected once, and roughly 15% sits in the top ten. Material: blood, either unsorted or a sorted T cell fraction (not recorded which). The receptors derive from a female donor with ankylosing spondylitis or in good health (not recorded which).

At least ten counts were recorded for this clonotype. The chain couples TRBV6-2 or TRBV6-3 to TRBJ2-1, with a possible D match to TRBD2 (5 bases). The CDR3 is 15 amino acids. The ends were cut back, 10 bases at V and 0 bases at J, with 16 bases in the middle. Germline V gives CDR1 MNHEY, CDR2 SVGEGT. CDR3 region: CATTGSESSYNEQFF. The CDR3 DNA is TGTGCCACCACGGGTAGCGAGAGCTCCTACAATGAGCAGTTCTTC.

The table lists this clonotype with a few counts. The rearrangement links TRBV6-5 to TRBJ1-5; maybe TRBD1 (5 bases). Trimming pared 2 bases from V and 9 bases from J, leaving 11 bases between. The CDR3 has 13 amino acids. Germline V gene lookup returns CDR1 MNHEY and CDR2 SVGAGI. The CDR3 nucleotides read TGTGCCAGCAGTTACGGGACCGCGACGCCCCAGCATTTT. Translating it yields CASSYGTATPQHF.

V gene TRBV3-1 combines with J gene TRBJ2-3; D might be TRBD2 (5 bases). V was shortened by 0 bases and J by 0 bases, with 10 bases between the two germline ends. The CDR3 is 16 amino acids. Germline V gene lookup returns CDR1 LGHDT and CDR2 YNNKEL (reference sequence). The CDR3 spells CASSQDTASSTDTQYF. DNA for the CDR3: TGTGCCAGCAGCCAAGATACGGCTAGCAGCACAGATACGCAGTATTTT.

This clonotype was detected many times. This rearrangement joins TRBV4-3 to TRBJ2-7; perhaps D is TRBD1 or TRBD2 (5 bases each). This CDR3 has 15 amino acids. Per germline, CDR1 LGHNA and CDR2 YSLEER. The ends were cut back, 1 base at V and 2 bases at J, with 12 bases in the middle. CDR3 region: CASSQGFGGPYEQYF. The CDR3 DNA reads as TGCGCCAGCAGCCAAGGGTTTGGGGGACCCTACGAGCAGTACTTC.

The chain couples TRBV10-3 to TRBJ2-7; a possible D gene is TRBD2 (6 bases). The ends were cut back, 8 bases at V and 7 bases at J, with 24 bases in the middle. The CDR3 has 15 residues. Germline CDR1 and CDR2: ENHRY and SYGVKD. As DNA, the CDR3 is TGTGCCATCGGGGGAGCGGCACCCCAACGGGGGGAGCAGTACTTC. Its translation: CAIGGAAPQRGEQYF.

There are a few counts of this clonotype. This chain uses TRBV28 with TRBJ2-5, with D possibly TRBD1 on 7 matching bases. The CDR3 has 16 amino acids. Per germline, CDR1 MDHEN and CDR2 SYDVKM. Trimming removed 3 bases from V and 1 base from J, with 15 bases in between. CDR3 nucleotides: TGTGCCAGCAGTTTTCCCGTCAGGGGGGCCCAAGAGACCCAGTACTTC. Protein product: CASSFPVRGAQETQYF.

This clonotype showed up just a few times. V gene TRBV7-9 combines with J gene TRBJ2-5; D is uncertain. The V and J ends lost 3 bases and 4 bases respectively, with 12 bases between them. Germline V lookup: CDR1 SEHNR, CDR2 FQNEAQ (reference sequence). The CDR3 is made up of 14 amino acids. The CDR3 DNA sequence: TGTGCCAGCAGCTTGTCCGGCGCCTCAGAGACCCAGTACTTC. Protein product: CASSLSGASETQYF.

This clonotype showed up many times. This chain links TRBV7-6 with TRBJ1-2; D is ambiguous. V shed 5 bases and J shed 8 bases, with 21 bases lying between them. The CDR3 runs 15 residues. CDR1 and CDR2 from the germline V gene are SGHVS and FNYEAQ. CDR3 sequence reads: CASSPEPRLPGGYTF. The CDR3 DNA follows: TGTGCCAGCAGCCCGGAACCCAGGCTCCCTGGGGGCTACACCTTC.

This clonotype was seen only a few times. V usage is TRBV7-9 and J usage is TRBJ2-3; D may be TRBD1 or TRBD2 (6 bases each). Germline V gene lookup returns CDR1 SEHNR and CDR2 FQNEAQ (reference sequence). CDR3 length: 15 amino acids. The V end lost 5 bases, the J end lost 1 base, and 13 bases lay between the germline ends. CDR3 amino acids: CASSPSRGGTDTQYF. The CDR3 DNA is TGTGCCAGCAGCCCTAGTAGGGGGGGCACAGATACGCAGTATTTT.

This clonotype has only a few counts. The chain carries TRBV27 and TRBJ2-1, with 8 positions matching TRBD1. The CDR3 extends over 16 amino acids. The V gene end was trimmed by 4 bases and the J gene end by 4 bases; junction bases not matched to a gene: 9. CDR1 and CDR2 (germline): MNHEY, SMNVEV (reference sequence). CDR3 in amino acids: CASSSGQGSFYNEQFF. The DNA of the CDR3 is TGTGCCAGCAGTTCAGGACAGGGATCCTTTTACAATGAGCAGTTCTTC.

This clonotype was observed at least ten times. The J gene is TRBJ2-7, the V gene TRBV6-5, with 8 bases aligning to TRBD1. The germline CDR1 and CDR2 sequences are MNHEY and SVGAGI. V was clipped by 0 bases and J by 4 bases; unmatched bases: 17. The CDR3 sequence is 19 residues long. The DNA for the CDR3 is TGTGCCAGCAGTTACTCGAATCAAGGTCAGGGGACAGGAATGTACGAGCAGTACTTC. As protein: CASSYSNQGQGTGMYEQYF.

The chain recombines TRBV20-1 with TRBJ1-4; D not resolved. Trimming left V 3 bases short and J 8 bases short, with 7 bases between. Per germline, CDR1 DFQATT and CDR2 SNEGSKA (reference sequence). This CDR3 region has 11 residues. CDR3 sequence reads: CSASMTEKLFF. CDR3 DNA: TGCAGTGCTAGTATGACGGAAAAACTGTTTTTT.